This entry is about one T cell receptor beta chain. Its cognate antigen is unknown. Germline V gives CDR1 LNHDA, CDR2 SQIVND (reference sequence). Between the trimmed V and J ends, which lost 2 bases and 1 base, there was a span of 17 bases. This CDR3 comprises 17 residues. Generated by immunoSEQ multiplex PCR, the TCRdb table keeps only in-frame clones and is missing some. The sample comprises about 98,000 clones, around nine tenths of which are singletons, and roughly 3.9% rests with the top ten. The data were obtained in a study of cytomegalovirus exposure and HLA in healthy donors. Study-level results: Most TCR sequences were seen very rarely across donors, but some public TCRs occurred in many.

This sequence was found in a woman in her thirties in good health and CMV-seronegative. Sequenced material: PBMCs. The chain has TRBV19 and TRBJ1-1, with TRBD1 as a possible D gene (5 bases). Here the CDR3 DNA reads TGTGCCAGTAGTATAAGGGGCAGGGCGACTCAGAACACTGAAGCTTTCTTT. Translated: CASSIRGRATQNTEAFF. The complete variable domain, with remaining parts taken from reference TRBV19 and TRBJ1-1, reads DGGITQSPKYLFRKEGQNVTLSCEQNLNHDAMYWYRQDPGQGLRLIYYSQIVNDFQKGDIAEGYSVSREKKESFPLTVTSAQKNPTAFYLCASSIRGRATQNTEAFFGQGTRLTVV.